The 9 T cell receptor beta chains reported below all come from one sample, sequenced in a study of blood T cell repertoires in COVID-19. Sequencing was performed with immunoSEQ multiplex PCR; in TCRdb, only in-frame clones are kept and a portion is missing. The sample carries about 380,000 clones, approximately 81% recorded once. The sequencing sample was made of peripheral blood. Receptor source: a woman between 18 and 29 years old with acute or convalescent COVID-19.

In regard to this clone: Other DNA sequences in this specimen translate into the identical CDR3. This chain uses TRBV9 with TRBJ1-2, with a weak D call TRBD1 (5 bases). The V end lost 0 bases, the J end lost 3 bases, and 6 bases lay between the germline ends. Per the germline V gene, CDR1 is SGDLS and CDR2 is YYNGEE. This CDR3 is 13 amino acids long. CDR3 bases: TGTGCCAGCAGCGTAGCGGGGGACTATGGCTACACCTTC. Translating it yields CASSVAGDYGYTF.

As concerns this clone: Other nucleotide sequences from this sample produce the same CDR3. The chain joins TRBV28 to TRBJ1-2, with D maybe TRBD1 (5 bases). The V end lost 3 bases, the J end lost 3 bases, and 8 bases lay between the germline ends. Germline assignment: CDR1 MDHEN and CDR2 SYDVKM. CDR3 size: 13 residues. DNA for the CDR3: TGTGCCAGCAGTTTTCCAGGGCACTATGGCTACACCTTC. Translation: CASSFPGHYGYTF.

This chain joins TRBV6-6 and TRBJ1-5, with TRBD1 matching 8 bases. The CDR3 has 15 residues. CDR1 and CDR2 (germline): MNHNY, SVGAGI (reference sequence). V gave up 5 bases and J gave up 5 bases; unmatched junction bases: 8. This CDR3 reads CASSDRTGWDQPQHF. The CDR3 region has the DNA TGTGCCAGCAGTGACAGGACAGGGTGGGATCAGCCCCAGCATTTT.

The chain combines TRBV27 with TRBJ1-1; D is possibly TRBD1 (5 bases). V was cut by 5 bases and J by 4 bases, with 14 bases left in between. CDR3 length equals 14 residues. From germline, CDR1 is MNHEY and CDR2 SMNVEV (reference sequence). CDR3 in amino acids: CASSPPRGVTEAFF. The CDR3 nucleotides are TGTGCCAGCAGTCCCCCCCGGGGGGTCACTGAAGCTTTCTTT.

The V gene is TRBV7-8, the J gene TRBJ2-1; weak D call: TRBD2 (5 bases). Trimming left V 1 base short and J 6 bases short, with 25 bases between. CDR1 and CDR2 from the germline V gene are SGHVS and FQNEAQ. The CDR3 runs to 19 residues. CDR3 coding DNA: TGTGCCAGCAGCTTAGAACCCGTTAGTGGGAGTTGGACCGGCAATGAGCAGTTCTTC. Amino acids: CASSLEPVSGSWTGNEQFF.

The gene calls are TRBV2 and TRBJ2-1; 8 nucleotides line up with TRBD2. V lost 6 bases and J lost 1; bases outside the gene matches: 8. The germline V gene has CDR1 SNHLY and CDR2 FYNNEI. The length of the CDR3 is 16 residues. The CDR3, as DNA: TGTGCCAGCAGCCCCGAGGGCGGGGGGTCCTACAATGAGCAGTTCTTC. Amino acid sequence: CASSPEGGGSYNEQFF. The entire variable domain, with the rest obtained from reference TRBV2 and TRBJ2-1, is as follows: EPEVTQTPSHQVTQMGQEVILRCVPISNHLYFYWYRQILGQKVEFLVSFYNNEISEKSEIFDDQFSVERPDGSNFTLKIRSTKLEDSAMYFCASSPEGGGSYNEQFFGPGTRLTVL.

V usage is TRBV2 and J usage is TRBJ1-2, with D maybe TRBD1 (5 bases). The CDR3 runs 12 residues. Germline V gene sequence: CDR1 SNHLY, CDR2 FYNNEI. Trimming shortened V by 3 bases and J by 7 bases, and 9 bases separated the two germline ends. The CDR3 DNA is TGTGCCAGCAGTGACGGAGGGGCTGGCTACACCTTC. This encodes CASSDGGAGYTF.

This chain joins TRBV7-9 and TRBJ1-3; maybe TRBD1 (6 bases). V lost 5 bases and J 0 bases, leaving 17 bases between the germline ends. This CDR3 spans 17 amino acids. Per germline, CDR1 SEHNR and CDR2 FQNEAQ (reference sequence). The DNA of the CDR3 is TGTGCCAGCAGCCCGTCAGGGGCTTTTAACTCTGGAAACACCATATATTTT. It encodes CASSPSGAFNSGNTIYF. The full variable domain, its missing parts supplied by reference TRBV7-9 and TRBJ1-3, is DTGVSQNPRHKITKRGQNVTFRCDPISEHNRLYWYRQTLGQGPEFLTYFQNEAQLEKSRLLSDRFSAERPKGSFSTLEIQRTEQGDSAMYLCASSPSGAFNSGNTIYFGEGSWLTVV.

The rearrangement links TRBV9 to TRBJ2-7; D is uncertain. The CDR3 length is 12 residues. The V and J ends lost 4 bases and 7 bases respectively, with 12 bases between them. Germline-derived CDR1 and CDR2 are SGDLS and YYNGEE. The CDR3 DNA reads as TGTGCCAGCAGCCCGAGCCCCGGGGAGCAGTACTTC. This translates into CASSPSPGEQYF.